Presented here are 20 T cell receptor beta chains from one specimen sequenced in a study of T cell responses to AZD1222 COVID-19 vaccine. Clones were read by immunoSEQ multiplex PCR, and TCRdb kept only the in-frame ones, dropping some. The repertoire holds roughly 170,000 clones, with 85% to 95% as singletons. The sample here was peripheral blood, taken 28 days after the second AZD1222 dose. Every receptor here comes from an adult who received the AZD1222 COVID-19 vaccine.

The chain employs TRBV24-1 and TRBJ2-3; 8 bases map to TRBD2. The V segment lost 6 bases and the J segment 7 bases; nucleotides outside the gene matches: 8. CDR3 length equals 14 residues. Looked up from germline, CDR1 is KGHDR and CDR2 is SFDVKD. CDR3 coding DNA: TGTGCCACCAGTCCGGGACTAGGGGCAAATACGCAGTATTTT. This sequence encodes CATSPGLGANTQYF.

The rearrangement links TRBV13 to TRBJ1-2, with D possibly being TRBD1 (5 bases). From germline, CDR1 is PRHDT and CDR2 FYEKMQ (reference sequence). V lost 5 bases, J lost 4 bases, and 17 bases lay in between. This CDR3 has 15 amino acids. For the CDR3, the DNA is TGTGCCAGCAGCATAGTACAGGAGATCTCCTATGGCTACACCTTC. The encoded protein is CASSIVQEISYGYTF.

The chain carries TRBV6-5 and TRBJ1-5; D call uncertain. Germline lookup yields CDR1 MNHEY and CDR2 SVGAGI. Trimming left V 7 bases short and J 2 bases short, with 6 bases between. CDR3 length: 12 residues. The CDR3 bases are TGTGCCAGCATGCAGGGCAATCAGCCCCAGCATTTT. Protein product: CASMQGNQPQHF.

This chain links TRBV19 with TRBJ1-2; D might be TRBD1 (5 bases). V was trimmed by 5 bases and J by 3 bases, leaving 19 bases between them. The CDR3 is made up of 16 amino acids. CDR1 is LNHDA and CDR2 is SQIVND in the germline V gene (reference sequence). CDR3 in DNA: TGTGCCAGTAGTTCGCACCGGGGACCTGGGGACTATGGCTACACCTTC. Its translation is CASSSHRGPGDYGYTF.

V is TRBV3-1 (or the pseudogene TRBV3-2) and J is TRBJ1-2; D unresolved. Germline V gene data show CDR1 as LGHDT and CDR2 as YNNKEL (reference sequence). Trimming left V 4 bases short and J 4 bases short, with 13 bases between. The CDR3 spans 14 residues. CDR3 coding DNA: TGTGCCAGCAGCCGACGGGCGGGATCCTATGGCTACACCTTC. It translates to CASSRRAGSYGYTF.

V is TRBV24-1 and J is TRBJ2-5; D is perhaps TRBD1 or TRBD2 (5 bases each). The CDR3 totals 14 residues. Germline-derived CDR1 and CDR2 are KGHDR and SFDVKD. The ends were cut back, 2 bases at V and 5 bases at J, with 11 bases in the middle. The CDR3 loop is CATSDSGGRETQYF. The CDR3 coding sequence is TGTGCCACCAGTGATTCTGGGGGACGGGAGACCCAGTACTTC.

The chain recombines TRBV19 with TRBJ1-5, with D hard to call. Trimming took 7 bases from V and 7 from J, leaving 14 bases between them. Per the germline V gene, CDR1 is LNHDA and CDR2 is SQIVND (reference sequence). The CDR3 totals 13 residues. CDR3 nucleotide sequence: TGTGCCAGTACCATACAGAGTTTACAGCCCCAGCATTTT. Protein: CASTIQSLQPQHF.

The chain links TRBV4-1 to TRBJ1-1; D might be TRBD1 (5 bases). CDR1 and CDR2 (germline): MGHRA, YSYEKL. V lost 1 base and J 0 bases, leaving 15 bases between the germline ends. This CDR3 spans 17 amino acids. CDR3 bases: TGCGCCAGCAGCCAAGGAAGGCAGGGACCCATGAACACTGAAGCTTTCTTT. As protein: CASSQGRQGPMNTEAFF.

This chain connects TRBV5-1 to TRBJ2-7, with D tentatively TRBD2 (5 bases). The CDR3 is 12 amino acids. Trimming removed 7 bases at V and 3 bases at J, with 11 bases between. In germline, CDR1 is SGHRS, CDR2 YFSETQ. This CDR3 reads CASGGHNYEQYF. CDR3 coding DNA: TGCGCCAGCGGCGGGCACAACTACGAGCAGTACTTC.

The chain couples TRBV2 to TRBJ2-1, with D tentatively TRBD1 (6 bases). Germline V gene sequence: CDR1 SNHLY, CDR2 FYNNEI. Trimming pared 3 bases from V and 9 bases from J, leaving 15 bases between. The CDR3 has 14 residues. CDR3 region: CASSERTGSGEQFF. For the CDR3, the DNA is TGTGCCAGCAGTGAGAGAACAGGGAGTGGTGAGCAGTTCTTC.

The V and J genes are TRBV5-1 and TRBJ2-7; no clear D gene. Germline CDR1 SGHRS, CDR2 YFSETQ. Trimming pared 1 base from V and 6 bases from J, leaving 17 bases between. This CDR3 is 15 amino acids long. CDR3 region: CASSLYGRNPSEQYF. The CDR3 nucleotides are TGCGCCAGCAGCTTGTATGGCAGGAATCCGTCCGAGCAGTACTTC.

V is TRBV13 and J is TRBJ1-3; TRBD1 is a possible D gene (5 bases). Germline CDR1 is PRHDT and CDR2 is FYEKMQ (reference sequence). The ends were cut back, 0 bases at V and 0 bases at J, with 12 bases in the middle. The CDR3 contains 17 residues. CDR3 in amino acids: CASSLGRGDFSGNTIYF. CDR3 DNA: TGTGCCAGCAGCTTAGGGAGGGGTGATTTCTCTGGAAACACCATATATTTT.

This sequence joins TRBV9 and TRBJ2-1; 9 bases match TRBD2. Germline V gene lookup returns CDR1 SGDLS and CDR2 YYNGEE. The CDR3 sequence is 16 residues long. The trim removed 4 bases at V and 0 bases at J, leaving 5 bases unmatched. CDR3 protein: CASSPHSGSSYNEQFF. Here the CDR3 DNA reads TGTGCCAGCAGCCCCCATAGCGGGAGCTCCTACAATGAGCAGTTCTTC.

J is TRBJ1-3 and V is TRBV10-3; D remains unclear. This CDR3 region has 13 residues. Germline-derived CDR1 and CDR2 are ENHRY and SYGVKD. The germline V and J ends were trimmed by 0 bases and 7 bases, with 7 bases remaining between them. CDR3 protein: CAISESGGNTIYF. In DNA, the CDR3 is TGTGCCATCAGTGAGTCAGGCGGGAACACCATATATTTT.

The chain uses TRBV13 and TRBJ1-5; D is undetermined. V shed 5 bases and J shed 3 bases, with 11 bases lying between them. There are 14 residues in the CDR3. CDR1 and CDR2 from the germline V gene are PRHDT and FYEKMQ (reference sequence). The CDR3, as DNA: TGTGCCAGCAGCCTTGAAGGGTCCAATCAGCCCCAGCATTTT. It specifies CASSLEGSNQPQHF.

The chain couples TRBV2 to TRBJ2-5; no clear D. V lost 1 base, J lost 4 bases, and 7 bases lay in between. The CDR3 spans 13 residues. Germline V lookup: CDR1 SNHLY, CDR2 FYNNEI. The chain's CDR3 is CASSEGFRETQYF. The CDR3 DNA is TGTGCCAGCAGTGAAGGGTTTCGAGAGACCCAGTACTTC. Based on the CDR3 plus reference TRBV2 and TRBJ2-5, the full variable domain is EPEVTQTPSHQVTQMGQEVILRCVPISNHLYFYWYRQILGQKVEFLVSFYNNEISEKSEIFDDQFSVERPDGSNFTLKIRSTKLEDSAMYFCASSEGFRETQYFGPGTRLLVL.

V usage is TRBV5-4 and J usage is TRBJ2-7, with unresolved D. The germline V gene has CDR1 SGHNT and CDR2 YYREEE (reference sequence). The V end was cut by 1 base, the J end by 9 bases, with 11 bases between. The length of the CDR3 is 12 residues. CDR3: CASSLPNAGQYF. The DNA of the CDR3 is TGTGCCAGCAGCTTGCCGAACGCAGGGCAGTACTTC.

The genes are TRBV2 and TRBJ1-2; TRBD1 might be the D (6 bases). Trimming took 9 bases from V and 4 from J, leaving 12 bases between them. From germline, CDR1 is SNHLY and CDR2 FYNNEI. The CDR3 extends over 12 amino acids. Written as DNA, the CDR3 is TGTGCCAGAGAGGGGGTCGGCTATGGCTACACCTTC. This gives the protein CAREGVGYGYTF.

The chain has TRBV19 and TRBJ2-1, with TRBD1 identical over 9 bases. The trim removed 4 bases at V and 4 bases at J, leaving 5 bases unmatched. Germline CDR1 reads LNHDA; CDR2 reads SQIVND (reference sequence). The CDR3 is 15 residues long. The CDR3 DNA follows: TGTGCCAGTAGTAGGGGAGGGACAGGGTACAATGAGCAGTTCTTC. This sequence encodes CASSRGGTGYNEQFF.

The chain joins TRBV6-5 to TRBJ2-3, with D possibly TRBD1 on 6 matching bases. The V gene's germline CDR1 is MNHEY and CDR2 SVGAGI. The CDR3 runs to 14 residues. Trimming left V 9 bases short and J 3 bases short, with 16 bases between. CDR3 DNA sequence: TGTGCCAGTTCCGTAGGGGGTCGAACAGATACGCAGTATTTT. As protein: CASSVGGRTDTQYF.